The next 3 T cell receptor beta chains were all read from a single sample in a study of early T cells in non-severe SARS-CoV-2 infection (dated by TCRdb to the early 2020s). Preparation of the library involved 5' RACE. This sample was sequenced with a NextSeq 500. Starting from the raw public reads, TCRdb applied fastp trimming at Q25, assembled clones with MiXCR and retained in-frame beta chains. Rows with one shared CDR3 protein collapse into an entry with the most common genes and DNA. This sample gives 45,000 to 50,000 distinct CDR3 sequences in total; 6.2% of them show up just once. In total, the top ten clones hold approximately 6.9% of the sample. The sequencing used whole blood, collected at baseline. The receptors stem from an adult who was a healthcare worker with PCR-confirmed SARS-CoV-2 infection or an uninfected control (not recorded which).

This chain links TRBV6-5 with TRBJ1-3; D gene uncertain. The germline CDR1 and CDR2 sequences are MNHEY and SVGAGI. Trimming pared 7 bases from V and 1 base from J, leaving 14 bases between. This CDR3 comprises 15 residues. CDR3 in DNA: TGTGCCAGCACCACTCGGGCCGGTTCTGGAAACACCATATATTTT. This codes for CASTTRAGSGNTIYF.

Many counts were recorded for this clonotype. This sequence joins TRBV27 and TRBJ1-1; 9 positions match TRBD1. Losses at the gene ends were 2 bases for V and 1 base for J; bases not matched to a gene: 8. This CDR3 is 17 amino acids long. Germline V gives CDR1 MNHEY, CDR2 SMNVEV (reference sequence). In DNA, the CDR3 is TGTGCCAGCAGTTTACTACAGGGGGCACTTGGGAACACTGAAGCTTTCTTT. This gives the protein CASSLLQGALGNTEAFF.

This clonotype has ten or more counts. CDR3 region: CASSPRRTDEAFF. The DNA for the CDR3 is TGTGCCAGCAGCCCTAGGAGGACAGACGAAGCTTTCTTT. V is TRBV7-2 and J is TRBJ1-1; TRBD1 might be the D (6 bases). The ends were cut back, 5 bases at V and 8 bases at J, with 15 bases in the middle. The CDR3 contains 13 residues. Germline CDR1 reads SGHTA; CDR2 reads FQGNSA.